These T cell receptor beta chains were read from a single sample in a study of blood T cell repertoires in COVID-19. Here immunoSEQ multiplex PCR was the method, and the copy in TCRdb shows in-frame clones only, minus some. This sample has under 200,000 clones, with 85% to 90% found just once. Material: PBMCs or T cells enriched from blood (not recorded which). The source of these receptors is a woman between 45 and 60 years old who had recovered from COVID-19. Each CDR3 is given with its conserved first and last residue. The order of the fields is D gene, V gene, J gene, clone size, CDR3 DNA, CDR3 protein. The D gene is left open where the match is weak. For some rows the clone size is stated as once, few or many, or as a class when expanded; others skip it.

TRBD2	TRBV11-3	TRBJ2-5	.	TGTGCCAGCAGCTCTAGGGCAGCGGGGAGAGAGACCCAGTACTTC	CASSSRAAGRETQYF
.	TRBV7-3	TRBJ2-2	.	TGTGCCAGCAGCTTATATCGGCCAGCGGACACCGGGGAGCTGTTTTTT	CASSLYRPADTGELFF
.	TRBV12-3/TRBV12-4	TRBJ1-1	.	TGTGCCAGCAGTAGATCAGGGAACACTGAAGCTTTCTTT	CASSRSGNTEAFF
TRBD1	TRBV5-8	TRBJ1-2	.	TGTGCCAGCAGCTTGAGAGGGGGCGGCTACACCTTC	CASSLRGGGYTF
.	TRBV28	TRBJ1-5	.	TGTGCCAGCGGACTACTTCATCAGCCCCAGCATTTT	CASGLLHQPQHF
.	TRBV14	TRBJ1-2	once	TGTGCCAGCAGTGGGGGGGCGAGATTTCGTGGCTACACCTTC	CASSGGARFRGYTF
TRBD1	TRBV5-6	TRBJ1-1	.	TGTGCCAGCAGCGGTGGACAGGGGGTTGGCACTGAAGCTTTCTTT	CASSGGQGVGTEAFF
.	TRBV5-6	TRBJ1-4	.	TGTGCCAGCAGCTTGGCAGGGAAGGGGGCTAATGAAAAACTGTTTTTT	CASSLAGKGANEKLFF
TRBD1	TRBV13	TRBJ2-7	.	TGTGCCAGCAGCCTCCTTGGACAGGGGTCCTCCTACGAGCAGTACTTC	CASSLLGQGSSYEQYF
.	TRBV2	TRBJ1-5	.	TGTGCCAGCAGCAGGGGTGGCTTTAGCAATCAGCCCCAGCATTTT	CASSRGGFSNQPQHF
.	TRBV10-3	TRBJ1-2	.	TGTGCCATCAGTGAGTCGTGGGGGGTTGCTGGCTACACCTTC	CAISESWGVAGYTF
.	TRBV19	TRBJ1-5	.	TGTGCCAGTAGTATAGATCTCAGGTCCAATCAGCCCCAGCATTTT	CASSIDLRSNQPQHF
TRBD1	TRBV14	TRBJ2-1	once	TGTGCCAGCAGCCAAGAAAGGCCTCCGGGACAGGGAATAAACAATGAGCAGTTCTTC	CASSQERPPGQGINNEQFF
.	TRBV3-1/TRBV3-2	TRBJ2-1	.	TGTGCCAGCAGCCAAGGCGTCGGCAGGGGAGATGAGCAGTTCTTC	CASSQGVGRGDEQFF
TRBD2	TRBV19	TRBJ2-5	.	TGTGCCAGTAGTATAAGCCCCCCCGGACTAGCGGGGACCCAAGAGACCCAGTACTTC	CASSISPPGLAGTQETQYF
.	TRBV9	TRBJ1-6	once	TGTGCCAGCAGCGTAGTCGAGGGATGGAATTCACCCCTCCACTTT	CASSVVEGWNSPLHF
.	TRBV11-3	TRBJ1-3	.	TGTGCCAGCAGCTCCAGACAGGACTCTGGAAACACCATATATTTT	CASSSRQDSGNTIYF
TRBD2	TRBV6-2/TRBV6-3	TRBJ2-3	.	TGTGCCAGCAGTCGCTTAGCGGGGGTGAGCACAGATACGCAGTATTTT	CASSRLAGVSTDTQYF
.	TRBV19	TRBJ1-1	few	TGTGCCAGTAGTAAGGACAGCGTCACTGAAGCTTTCTTT	CASSKDSVTEAFF
TRBD2	TRBV4-2	TRBJ2-1	few	TGTGCCAGCAGCCGGAAAACTAGCGGCGAAATTAATGAGCAGTTCTTC	CASSRKTSGEINEQFF
TRBD1	TRBV5-1	TRBJ1-1	.	TGCGCCAGCAGCCTCGACAGGGGGCCGGGTGAAGCTTTCTTT	CASSLDRGPGEAFF